This T cell receptor (beta chain) originates from a study of T cell responses to AZD1222 COVID-19 vaccine. Study conclusions and caveats: The donors showed a predominance of white British ancestry and of females, with possible underestimation of clonal diversity. Among those given AZD1222, only five or six were seropositive at baseline. Unmutated regions of variants are reportedly targeted by nearly half of spike-specific TCRs.

Assay used: immunoSEQ multiplex PCR; TCRdb lists only in-frame clones, some missing. The table lists 150,000 to 200,000 clones, 85% to 95% of them singletons. The V gene lost 2 bases and the J gene lost 11 bases, with 21 bases spanning the gap. Germline V CDR1 and CDR2: MNHEY, SVGEGT. CDR3 length equals 15 residues. In the case of this clone: What it binds is unknown.

The sequence derives from an adult in good health. This specimen consisted of peripheral blood, obtained on day 0 of AZD1222 vaccination. The gene calls are TRBV6-2 or TRBV6-3 and TRBJ1-1; D is perhaps TRBD1 (6 bases). The chain's CDR3 is CASSYGPGAADYAFF. CDR3 coding DNA: TGTGCCAGCAGTTACGGTCCAGGGGCCGCAGACTACGCTTTCTTT.